These 8 T cell receptor beta chains were sequenced from one sample in a study of CD8 T cells in ankylosing spondylitis. Study-level points and caveats: Ankylosing spondylitis blood appeared to be characterized by a TCR beta motif of several highly homologous variants.

TCRdb recomputed calls from the 5' RACE reads with MiXCR, one row per CDR3 protein. Of about 540,000 distinct CDR3 sequences in the sample, 9.5% to 15% were seen once. These receptors have no identified antigens. Sequencing was done on a sample of blood, either unsorted or a sorted T cell fraction (not recorded which). The receptors come from a male donor with ankylosing spondylitis.

The chain employs TRBV7-2 and TRBJ2-7, with a weak D call TRBD1 (7 bases). The CDR3 consists of 14 residues. V was pared by 2 bases and J by 6 bases, with 14 bases between. Germline V gene lookup returns CDR1 SGHTA and CDR2 FQGNSA. The CDR3 DNA is TGTGCCAGCAGCTTAAGCAGGGGGGCGGCCGAGCAGTACGTC. Its protein product is CASSLSRGAAEQYV.

The table lists this clonotype with a few counts. The chain is built from TRBV20-1 and TRBJ2-7; D perhaps matches TRBD1 (5 bases). Looked up from germline, CDR1 is DFQATT and CDR2 is SNEGSKA (reference sequence). Trimming pared 3 bases from V and 3 bases from J, leaving 12 bases between. This CDR3 comprises 13 residues. In DNA, the CDR3 is TGCAGTGCTAGTCGTCAGGGAATCTACGAGCAGTACTTC. Its protein product is CSASRQGIYEQYF.

This clonotype was seen at least ten times. The V and J genes are TRBV7-8 and TRBJ2-2; D is unresolved. The V gene lost 1 base and the J gene lost 6 bases, with 6 bases spanning the gap. The CDR3 runs to 13 residues. CDR1 is SGHVS, CDR2 FQNEAQ, per germline. The CDR3 nucleotides read TGTGCCAGCAGCTTAGTGGGTCCCGGGGAGCTGTTTTTT. Its translation: CASSLVGPGELFF.

Ten or more counts support this clonotype. The rearrangement joins TRBV5-1 to TRBJ2-3; D is ambiguous. The V end was cut by 2 bases, the J end by 8 bases, with 18 bases between. Germline V gene lookup returns CDR1 SGHRS and CDR2 YFSETQ. This CDR3 comprises 15 residues. This CDR3 reads CASSFADLGLGTQYF. The CDR3 DNA reads as TGCGCCAGCAGCTTTGCGGACCTAGGGTTAGGTACGCAGTATTTT.

This clonotype came up a few times. V gene TRBV5-6 combines with J gene TRBJ2-2; D ambiguous. In germline, CDR1 is SGHDT, CDR2 YYEEEE. V dropped 4 bases and J dropped 5 bases, with 9 bases sitting between them. The CDR3 contains 13 residues. The CDR3 loop is CASSQPWTGELFF. The CDR3 coding sequence is TGTGCCAGCAGCCAACCATGGACCGGGGAGCTGTTTTTT.

This clonotype was seen repeatedly, ten times or more. The rearrangement uses TRBV12-3 or TRBV12-4 and TRBJ2-2, with a weak D call TRBD1 (6 bases). Trimming took 10 bases from V and 0 from J, leaving 12 bases between them. The CDR3 has 14 residues. CDR3 sequence: CATRGGSNTGELFF. CDR3 in DNA: TGTGCCACCAGGGGCGGTTCGAACACCGGGGAGCTGTTTTTT.

This clonotype was recorded a few times. The chain couples TRBV20-1 to TRBJ1-1, with 10 positions matching TRBD1. Germline V lookup: CDR1 DFQATT, CDR2 SNEGSKA (reference sequence). Trimming removed 3 bases from V and 6 bases from J; junction bases left unmatched: 7. CDR3 size: 14 residues. The CDR3 sequence: CSARDPTGGPEAFF. Written as DNA, the CDR3 is TGCAGTGCTAGGGACCCGACAGGGGGCCCTGAAGCTTTCTTT.

This chain connects TRBV25-1 to TRBJ1-1; weak D call: TRBD1 (6 bases). Germline V gene lookup returns CDR1 MGHDK and CDR2 SYGVNS. Trimming took 7 bases from V and 6 from J, leaving 15 bases between them. The CDR3 is 13 residues long. The CDR3: CASTWGPGAEAFF. CDR3 DNA sequence: TGTGCCAGCACGTGGGGGCCGGGGGCTGAAGCTTTCTTT. The whole variable domain, filled in from reference TRBV25-1 and TRBJ1-1, reads EADIYQTPRYLVIGTGKKITLECSQTMGHDKMYWYQQDPGMELHLIHYSYGVNSTEKGDLSSESTVSRIRTEHFPLTLESARPSHTSQYLCASTWGPGAEAFFGQGTRLTVV.